These 4 T cell receptor beta chains were all obtained from the same sample, sequenced in a study of neurological immune-mediated disorders. One entry per CDR3 protein, called by TCRdb with MiXCR from the 5' RACE reads. The table shows approximately 130,000 distinct CDR3 sequences, with more than 2.5% occurring only once. What was sequenced was PBMCs. The source of these receptors is a woman in her 30s with multiple sclerosis.

This clonotype was picked up many times. The chain uses TRBV12-3 or TRBV12-4 and TRBJ2-7, with D possibly matching TRBD1 (7 bases). Trimming shortened V by 7 bases and J by 7 bases, and 11 bases separated the two germline ends. CDR3 length: 11 amino acids. CDR3 region: CASTRGAEQYF. For the CDR3, the DNA is TGTGCCAGCACCAGGGGGGCAGAGCAGTACTTC.

At least ten counts were recorded for this clonotype. This rearrangement joins TRBV2 to TRBJ1-2, with TRBD1 matching 10 bases. This CDR3 region has 15 residues. Germline assignment: CDR1 SNHLY and CDR2 FYNNEI. V trimming: 8 bases; J trimming: 2 bases; junction bases outside the gene matches: 8. As DNA, the CDR3 is TGTGCCAGCCGACAGGGGGCTCAGGCGAACTATGGCTACACCTTC. Residues: CASRQGAQANYGYTF.

There are a few counts of this clonotype. A much bigger clone sits one base away, suggesting this may be a read error. The chain has TRBV6-5 and TRBJ1-5; possibly TRBD1 for D (5 bases). The length of the CDR3 is 14 residues. CDR1 is MNHEY and CDR2 is SVGAGI in the germline V gene. CDR3 loop: CASSYAGNNQPQNF. The CDR3 DNA reads TGTGCCAGCAGTTACGCAGGGAACAATCAGCCCCAGAATTTT.

This clonotype appeared many times. V gene TRBV6-6 combines with J gene TRBJ2-2; 10 bases line up with TRBD2. CDR3 length equals 15 residues. Germline V lookup: CDR1 MNHNY, CDR2 SVGAGI (reference sequence). V lost 4 bases, J lost 5 bases, and 4 bases stayed unmatched. CDR3 residues: CASSFPGLATGELFF. For the CDR3, the DNA is TGTGCCAGCAGTTTCCCGGGACTAGCGACCGGGGAGCTGTTTTTT.